This T cell receptor beta chain was sequenced in a study of early T cells in non-severe SARS-CoV-2 infection. The wider study: Bulk RNA from unsorted whole blood was sequenced; chains were unpaired. Study results and limitations: CD4 and private specificities were missed by VDJdb matching, which favored anti-spike CD8 responses.

Note on this clonotype: Its antigen is still unknown.

The length of the CDR3 is 14 residues. V was shortened by 4 bases and J by 5 bases, with 17 bases between the two germline ends. In germline, CDR1 is DFQATT, CDR2 SNEGSKA (reference sequence). Separate cDNA molecules each had unique molecular identifiers attached to them. TCRdb re-called the 5' RACE reads with MiXCR, one entry per CDR3 protein. The sample records more than 85,000 distinct CDR3 sequences, less than 15% being singletons. The V gene is TRBV20-1, the J gene TRBJ2-5; D perhaps matches TRBD2 (6 bases). The sequenced sample was whole blood. The sequence was obtained from an adult who was a healthcare worker with PCR-confirmed SARS-CoV-2 infection or an uninfected control (not recorded which). The CDR3 loop reads CSANPGVAGETQYF. The CDR3 DNA reads TGCAGTGCTAACCCGGGAGTCGCGGGGGAGACCCAGTACTTC.